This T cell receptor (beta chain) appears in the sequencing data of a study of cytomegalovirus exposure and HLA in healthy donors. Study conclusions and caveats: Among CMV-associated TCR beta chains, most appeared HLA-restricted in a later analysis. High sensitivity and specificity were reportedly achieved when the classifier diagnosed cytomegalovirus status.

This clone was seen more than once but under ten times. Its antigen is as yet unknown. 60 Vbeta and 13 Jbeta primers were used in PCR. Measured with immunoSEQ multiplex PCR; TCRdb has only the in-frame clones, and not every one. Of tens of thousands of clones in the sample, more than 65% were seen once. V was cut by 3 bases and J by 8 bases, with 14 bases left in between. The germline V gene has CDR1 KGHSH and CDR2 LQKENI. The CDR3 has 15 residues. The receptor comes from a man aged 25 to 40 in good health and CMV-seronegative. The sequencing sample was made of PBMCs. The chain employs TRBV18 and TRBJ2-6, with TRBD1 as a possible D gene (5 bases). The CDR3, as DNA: TGTGCCAGCTCACCCCCGGCAGGGAAGACCAACGTCCTGACTTTC. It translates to CASSPPAGKTNVLTF.